This T cell receptor (beta chain) was obtained from a study of shared clonotypes between healthy human individuals. Overall study context: Per-donor plates numbered three CD4 naive, three CD4 memory, two CD8 naive and one CD8 memory. Study findings and constraints: Memory subsets had estimated richness that was generally smaller than that of naive subsets.

Germline lookup yields CDR1 SNHLY and CDR2 FYNNEI. V lost 1 base and J 4 bases, leaving 4 bases between the germline ends. The CDR3 length is 13 residues. Clones were read by immunoSEQ multiplex PCR, and TCRdb kept only the in-frame ones, dropping some. Here the sample spans about 2 million clones, over 85% being singletons. Points on this clone: The antigen remains undetermined.

This clonotype originated in a man between 18 and 35 years old in good health. Sequences were obtained from naive CD4+ T cells sorted from blood. The subset here: CD45RA+ positively selected. The V call is TRBV2, the J call TRBJ2-2; D gene unclear. The CDR3 is CASSEGRTGELFF. Here the CDR3 DNA reads TGTGCCAGCAGTGAAGGCCGCACCGGGGAGCTGTTTTTT.